This entry describes one T cell receptor beta chain. Its antigen is as yet unknown. The data belong to a study of OX40 agonist ivuxolimab in advanced cancers. Study as a whole: In this cohort, patients received ivuxolimab, an agonistic anti-OX40 (CD134) antibody. Previous treatment with anti-PD-1, anti-PD-L1 or anti-CTLA-4 therapy was allowed; about 44% had received some. Study-level findings and limits: CD8+ T cells (on average) carried more expanded clones than CD4+ T cells.

Collection of blood occurred at baseline, at cycle 4 day 1, and at cycle 7 day 1. The ends were cut back, 7 bases at V and 2 bases at J, with 14 bases in the middle. The germline CDR1 and CDR2 sequences are SGHRS and YFSETQ. The length of the CDR3 is 14 residues. Profiled with immunoSEQ multiplex PCR; TCRdb holds only in-frame clones, not every one. The sample holds around 66,000 clones, 80% to 85% seen once. V usage is TRBV5-1 and J usage is TRBJ2-3; tentatively, D is TRBD1 (6 bases). The source was CD4+ or CD8+ T cells sorted from blood, collected in a trial of the OX40 agonist ivuxolimab. The clonotype comes from an adult with an advanced solid tumor such as melanoma, head and neck, liver or kidney cancer. CDR3 loop: CASGRTDNTDTQYF. In DNA form, the CDR3 reads TGCGCCAGCGGACGGACAGACAACACAGATACGCAGTATTTT. The complete variable domain, with remaining parts taken from reference TRBV5-1 and TRBJ2-3, reads KAGVTQTPRYLIKTRGQQVTLSCSPISGHRSVSWYQQTPGQGLQFLFEYFSETQRNKGNFPGRFSGRQFSNSRSEMNVSTLELGDSALYLCASGRTDNTDTQYFGPGTRLTVL.